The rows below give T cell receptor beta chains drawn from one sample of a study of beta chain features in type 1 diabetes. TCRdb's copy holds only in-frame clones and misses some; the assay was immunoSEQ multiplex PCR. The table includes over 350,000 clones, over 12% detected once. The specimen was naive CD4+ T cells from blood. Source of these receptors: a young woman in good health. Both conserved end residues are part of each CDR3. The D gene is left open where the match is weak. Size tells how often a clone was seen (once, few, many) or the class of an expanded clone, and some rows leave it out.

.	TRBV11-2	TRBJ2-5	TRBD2	TGTGCCAGCAGCTTTCGACTAGCGGGAGGGAAAGAGACCCAGTACTTC	CASSFRLAGGKETQYF
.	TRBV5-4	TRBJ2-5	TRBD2	TGTGCCAGCATGGGGGGACTAGCAGAAGAGACCCAGTACTTC	CASMGGLAEETQYF
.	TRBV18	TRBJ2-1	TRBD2	TGTGCCAGCTCACCTGCGGGGGGCAGTGAGCAGTTCTTC	CASSPAGGSEQFF
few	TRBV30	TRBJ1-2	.	TGTGCCTGGAGTGATATGGGGCTCGGAGGCTACACCTTC	CAWSDMGLGGYTF
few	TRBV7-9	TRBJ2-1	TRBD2	TGTGCCAGCAGCCCCGGACTAGCGGGAGACAATGAGCAGTTCTTC	CASSPGLAGDNEQFF
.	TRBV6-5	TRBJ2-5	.	TGTGCCAGCAGTTACCCGGGGGGCACCTGGATCGAGACCCAGTACTTC	CASSYPGGTWIETQYF
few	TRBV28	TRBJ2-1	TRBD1	TGTGCCAGCAGTCTCGGACAGGGAAGTAACAATGAGCAGTTCTTC	CASSLGQGSNNEQFF
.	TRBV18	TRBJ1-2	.	TGTGCCAGCTCACCACTAGAAAACGACTATGGCTACACCTTC	CASSPLENDYGYTF
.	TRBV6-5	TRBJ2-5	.	TGTGCCAGCAAACCCCAGGGGAAGGTGTTGGAGACCCAGTACTTC	CASKPQGKVLETQYF
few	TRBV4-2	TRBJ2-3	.	TGTGCCAGCAGCCAAGGACCAGCGGCCCTTAGCACAGATACGCAGTATTTT	CASSQGPAALSTDTQYF
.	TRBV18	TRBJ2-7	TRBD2	TGTGCCAGCTCACCATACGATTACGGGACTAGAGTTTGGTACGAGCAGTACTTC	CASSPYDYGTRVWYEQYF
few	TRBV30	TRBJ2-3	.	TGTGCCTGGAGAGCGGCGGGGACTAGCACAGATACGCAGTATTTT	CAWRAAGTSTDTQYF
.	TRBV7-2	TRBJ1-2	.	TGTGCCAGCAGCTTAGGACGCGGGGACTATGGCTACACCTTC	CASSLGRGDYGYTF
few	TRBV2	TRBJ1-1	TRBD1	TGTGCCAGCGTCCCCCCACGGGGACAGGGGGGATCAGCTTTCTTT	CASVPPRGQGGSAFF
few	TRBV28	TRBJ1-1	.	TGTGCCAGCGGCGGGGGGCAGGCTGAAGCTTTCTTT	CASGGGQAEAFF
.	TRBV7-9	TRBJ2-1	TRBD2	TGTGCCAGCAGCCCGGGACTAGCGGGAGTTGAGCAGTTCTTC	CASSPGLAGVEQFF
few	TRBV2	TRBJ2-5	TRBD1	TGTGCCAGCATTCGGACAGGGGGCATGGAGACCCAGTACTTC	CASIRTGGMETQYF
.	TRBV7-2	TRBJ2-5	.	TGTGCCAGCAGCACTCTGGGAGCCCAGTACTTC	CASSTLGAQYF
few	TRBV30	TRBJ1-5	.	TGTGCCTGGAGTACAGGGTTTAGCAATCAGCCCCAGCATTTT	CAWSTGFSNQPQHF
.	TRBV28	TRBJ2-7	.	TGTGCCAGCGGTACGCTTACAGCCTACGAGCAGTACTTC	CASGTLTAYEQYF
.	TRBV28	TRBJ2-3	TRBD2	TGTGCCAGCAGTTTAGCGGGAGTTGTAACAGATACGCAGTATTTT	CASSLAGVVTDTQYF
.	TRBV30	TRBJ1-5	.	TGTGCCTGGAGTATGCAGAGCAATCAGCCCCAGCATTTT	CAWSMQSNQPQHF
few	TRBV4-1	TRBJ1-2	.	TGCGCCAGCAGCCAAGATCCCGGCTCGGGCAGGGGAGTGTTCGGCTACACCTTC	CASSQDPGSGRGVFGYTF
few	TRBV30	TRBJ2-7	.	TGTGCCTGGAGTGTACAGGCAGGACCCTACGAGCAGTACTTC	CAWSVQAGPYEQYF
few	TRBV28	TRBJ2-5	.	TGTGCCAGCAGTTTCGGTCGGGAGACCCAGTACTTC	CASSFGRETQYF
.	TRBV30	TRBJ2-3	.	TGTGCCTGGAGGGCGGGGGCCACAGATACGCAGTATTTT	CAWRAGATDTQYF
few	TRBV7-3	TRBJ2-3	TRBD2	TGTGCCAGCAGCTTAAGACTAGCGTTAGATACGCAGTATTTT	CASSLRLALDTQYF
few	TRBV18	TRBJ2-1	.	TGTGCCAGCTCACCACGGGCGAACAATGAGCAGTTCTTC	CASSPRANNEQFF
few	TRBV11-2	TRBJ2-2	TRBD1	TGTGCCAGCAGCTTAGTACCGGGACAGGGGGACACCGGGGAGCTGTTTTTT	CASSLVPGQGDTGELFF
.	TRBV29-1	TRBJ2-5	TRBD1	TGCAGCGTAACTGGACAGGCCCGCCAAGAGACCCAGTACTTC	CSVTGQARQETQYF
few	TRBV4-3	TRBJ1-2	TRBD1	TGCGCCAGCAGCCAAGATAACGACAGGGGATATGGCTACACCTTC	CASSQDNDRGYGYTF
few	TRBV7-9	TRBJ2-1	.	TGTGCCAGCGGGAGTTATGTTGAGCAGTTCTTC	CASGSYVEQFF